This T cell receptor (beta chain) was identified in a study of technical replicates of blood from several donors. The CDR3 consists of 13 residues. The ends were cut back, 2 bases at V and 3 bases at J, with 8 bases in the middle. Looked up from germline, CDR1 is SEHNR and CDR2 is FQNEAQ (reference sequence). Assay used: immunoSEQ multiplex PCR; TCRdb lists only in-frame clones, some missing. The table records about 80,000 clones, around 86% of them present only once. The rearrangement links TRBV7-9 to TRBJ2-7; D not certain. This TCR was recovered from a human donor in good health. Some clones in this sample may be carry-over from other donors' samples. Sequenced material: PBMCs. The CDR3 bases are TGTGCCAGCAGCTTACTCACCGGCTACGAGCAGTACTTC. Translation gives CASSLLTGYEQYF.